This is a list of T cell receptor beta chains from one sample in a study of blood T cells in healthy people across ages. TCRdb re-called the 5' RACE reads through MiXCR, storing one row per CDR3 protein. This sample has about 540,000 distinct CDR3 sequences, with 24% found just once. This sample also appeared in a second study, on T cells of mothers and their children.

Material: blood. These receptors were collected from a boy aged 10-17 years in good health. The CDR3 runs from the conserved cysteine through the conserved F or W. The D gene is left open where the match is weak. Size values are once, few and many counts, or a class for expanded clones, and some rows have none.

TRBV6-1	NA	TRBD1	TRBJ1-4	TGTGCCAGCAGTGATGCGGACAGGCCGTTGAATGAAAAACTGTTTTTT	CASSDADRPLNEKLFF
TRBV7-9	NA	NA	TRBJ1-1	TGTGCCAGCAGCCGCGCGAACAGGGATGAAGCTTTCTTT	CASSRANRDEAFF
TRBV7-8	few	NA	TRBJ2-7	TGTGCCAGCAGCCCAAATTCCTACTCCTACGAGCAGTACTTC	CASSPNSYSYEQYF
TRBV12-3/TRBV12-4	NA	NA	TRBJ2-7	TGTGCCAGCAGTTTAGAACTTACGAGCTCCTACGAGCAGTACTTC	CASSLELTSSYEQYF
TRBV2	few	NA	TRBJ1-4	TGTGCCAGCAGTGGAGTTGGAGAAAAACTGTTTTTT	CASSGVGEKLFF
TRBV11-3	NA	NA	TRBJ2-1	TGTGCCAGCACCATCGGACCAAACAATGAGCAGTTCTTC	CASTIGPNNEQFF
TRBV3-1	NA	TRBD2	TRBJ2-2	TGTGCCAGCAGCCAAGTGGGACTAGCGGGAGGGTTGAACACCGGGGAGCTGTTTTTT	CASSQVGLAGGLNTGELFF
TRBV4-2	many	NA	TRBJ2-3	TGTGCCAGCAGCCTTTCCGGGACTGTATCCACAGATACGCAGTATTTT	CASSLSGTVSTDTQYF
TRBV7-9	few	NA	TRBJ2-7	TGTGCCAGCAGCCCCCTTCGTCGGACAAGAACCTACGAGCAGTACTTC	CASSPLRRTRTYEQYF
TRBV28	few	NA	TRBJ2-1	TGTGCCAGCGTATTCCCGGGGAACAGCGGCAGAAATGAGCAGTTCTTC	CASVFPGNSGRNEQFF
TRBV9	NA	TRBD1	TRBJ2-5	TGTGCCAGCAACCCCGACAGGGAAGGAGAGACCCAGTACTTC	CASNPDREGETQYF
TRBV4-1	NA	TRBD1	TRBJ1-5	TGCGCCAGCAGCCAAGATAGGGGGACAGCTAATAGCAATCAGCCCCAGCATTTT	CASSQDRGTANSNQPQHF
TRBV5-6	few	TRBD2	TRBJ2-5	TGTGCCAGCAGCTTAGCGGGACTAGCGGTGGAAGAGACCCAGTACTTC	CASSLAGLAVEETQYF
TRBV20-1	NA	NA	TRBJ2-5	TGCAGTGCCGGACGGGTTTTGGGGGCAGAGACCCAGTACTTC	CSAGRVLGAETQYF
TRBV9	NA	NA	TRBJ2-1	TGTGCCAGCAGCGTTGGGGGGACTTCCTCCTACAATGAGCAGTTCTTC	CASSVGGTSSYNEQFF
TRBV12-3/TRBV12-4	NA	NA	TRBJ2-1	TGTGCCAGCAGTTGGTTAAGGCAGGGACATTCCTACAATGAGCAGTTCTTC	CASSWLRQGHSYNEQFF
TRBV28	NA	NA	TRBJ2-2	TGTGCCGGCAGCACAGGGACCGGGGAGCTGTTTTTT	CAGSTGTGELFF
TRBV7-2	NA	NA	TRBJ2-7	TGTGCCAGCAGCTTTGGTCTAGCGTACGAGCAGTACTTC	CASSFGLAYEQYF
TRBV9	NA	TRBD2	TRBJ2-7	TGTGCCAGCAGCGCCCGAGAGACCATCCCGGGACTAGCGGGTGACTTGTACTTC	CASSARETIPGLAGDLYF
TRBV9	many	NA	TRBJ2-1	TGTGCCAGAATAGGGGAAATCTCCTACAATGAGCAGTTCTTC	CARIGEISYNEQFF
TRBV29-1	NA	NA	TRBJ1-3	TGCAGCGTCGTTCGTATCCCCTCTGGAAACACCATATATTTT	CSVVRIPSGNTIYF
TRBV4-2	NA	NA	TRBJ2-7	TGTGCCAGCAGCCAAGATGGCCAGGTTCGCTACGAGCAGTACTTC	CASSQDGQVRYEQYF